This T cell receptor (beta chain) was sequenced in a study of blood T cells in healthy people across ages. Combining a sample-barcoded 5' primer with a J-beta primer mix, a second PCR ran for roughly 7 to 12 cycles. MiXCR, run by TCRdb on the 5' RACE reads, gives a single entry per CDR3 protein. The repertoire holds 500,000 to 600,000 distinct CDR3 sequences, 27% seen once, with around 18% in the top ten. On this clonotype: Its target is unknown.

This CDR3 has 10 residues. Germline V gene data show CDR1 as DFQATT and CDR2 as SNEGSKA (reference sequence). Between the trimmed V and J ends, which lost 6 bases and 9 bases, there was a span of 9 bases. Notes on the study in general: It was the long-lived donors that had more naive CD4+ cells and higher diversity than aged donors. When one million T cells were used, diversity estimates were thought to be underestimates.

This chain connects TRBV20-1 to TRBJ2-1, with D possibly matching TRBD2 (6 bases). The sequence was obtained from a woman aged 70-85 years in good health. Material: blood. CDR3 DNA sequence: TGCAGTGCAAGGGACTTTGAGCAGTTCTTC. It translates to CSARDFEQFF.